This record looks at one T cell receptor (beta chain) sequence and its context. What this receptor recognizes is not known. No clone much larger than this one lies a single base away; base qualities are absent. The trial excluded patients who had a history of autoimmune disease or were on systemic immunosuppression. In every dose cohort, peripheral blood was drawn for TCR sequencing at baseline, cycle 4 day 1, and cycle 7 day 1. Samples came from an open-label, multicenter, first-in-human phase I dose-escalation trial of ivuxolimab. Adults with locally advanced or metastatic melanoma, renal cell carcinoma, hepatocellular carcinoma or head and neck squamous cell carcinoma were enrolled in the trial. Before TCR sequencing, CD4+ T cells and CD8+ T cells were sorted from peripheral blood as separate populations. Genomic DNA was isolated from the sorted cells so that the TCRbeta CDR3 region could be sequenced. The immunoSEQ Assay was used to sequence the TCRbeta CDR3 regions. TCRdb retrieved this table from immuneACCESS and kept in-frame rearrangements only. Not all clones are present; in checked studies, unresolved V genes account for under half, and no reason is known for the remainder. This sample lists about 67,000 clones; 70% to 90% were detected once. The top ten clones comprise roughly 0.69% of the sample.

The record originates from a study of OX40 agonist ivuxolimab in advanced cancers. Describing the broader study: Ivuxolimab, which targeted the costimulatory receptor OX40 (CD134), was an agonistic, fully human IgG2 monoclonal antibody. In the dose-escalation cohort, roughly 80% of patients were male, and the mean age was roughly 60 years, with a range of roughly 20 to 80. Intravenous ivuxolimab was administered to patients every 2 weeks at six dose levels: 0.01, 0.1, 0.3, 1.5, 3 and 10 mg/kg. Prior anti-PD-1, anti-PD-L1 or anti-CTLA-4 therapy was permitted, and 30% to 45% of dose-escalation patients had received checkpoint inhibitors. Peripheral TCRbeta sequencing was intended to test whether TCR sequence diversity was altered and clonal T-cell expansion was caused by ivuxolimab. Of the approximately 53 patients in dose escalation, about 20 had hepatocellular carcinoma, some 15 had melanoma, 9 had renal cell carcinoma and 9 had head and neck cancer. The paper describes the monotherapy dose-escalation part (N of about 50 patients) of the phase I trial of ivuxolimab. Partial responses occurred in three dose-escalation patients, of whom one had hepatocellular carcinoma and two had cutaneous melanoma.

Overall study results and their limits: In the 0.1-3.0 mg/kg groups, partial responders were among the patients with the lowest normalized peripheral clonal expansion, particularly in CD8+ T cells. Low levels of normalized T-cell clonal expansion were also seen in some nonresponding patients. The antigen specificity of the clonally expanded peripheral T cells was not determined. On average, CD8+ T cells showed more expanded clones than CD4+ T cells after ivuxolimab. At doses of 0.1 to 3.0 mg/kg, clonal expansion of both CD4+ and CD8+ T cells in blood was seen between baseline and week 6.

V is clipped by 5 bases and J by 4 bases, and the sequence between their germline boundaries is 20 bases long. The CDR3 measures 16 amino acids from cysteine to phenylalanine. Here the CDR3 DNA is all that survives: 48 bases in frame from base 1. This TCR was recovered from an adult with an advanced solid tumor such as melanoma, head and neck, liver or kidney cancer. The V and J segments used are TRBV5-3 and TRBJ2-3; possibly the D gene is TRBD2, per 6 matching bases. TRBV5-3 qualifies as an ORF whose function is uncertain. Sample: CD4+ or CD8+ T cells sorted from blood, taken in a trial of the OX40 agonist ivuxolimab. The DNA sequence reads TGTGCCAGAAGGCTGACTAGTTCCCCTGTCGCAGATACGCAGTATTTT. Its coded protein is CARRLTSSPVADTQYF.